This is a list of T cell receptor beta chains from one sample in a study of blood T cells in healthy people across ages. TCRdb re-called the 5' RACE reads with MiXCR, one entry per CDR3 protein. The table has around 1,000,000 distinct CDR3 sequences, roughly two fifths seen once. Sequenced: blood. These receptors were collected from a young man in good health. Each CDR3 is given with its conserved first and last residue. A D gene is named only where the DNA matches it firmly. The size entry is marked missing in some rows and otherwise reads once, few, many or a size class.

J gene: TRBJ2-3
D gene: NA
clone size: NA
V gene: TRBV6-1
CDR3 protein: CASRREHTNTDTQYF
CDR3 DNA: TGTGCCAGCAGGAGGGAACATACGAACACAGATACGCAGTATTTT

J gene: TRBJ1-1
D gene: NA
clone size: NA
V gene: TRBV20-1
CDR3 protein: CSARDEGVSMNTEAFF
CDR3 DNA: TGCAGTGCTAGAGATGAGGGGGTGTCCATGAACACTGAAGCTTTCTTT

J gene: TRBJ1-2
D gene: TRBD1
clone size: NA
V gene: TRBV6-5
CDR3 protein: CASSYSRQGANFNYGYTF
CDR3 DNA: TGTGCCAGCAGTTACTCTCGGCAGGGGGCGAATTTTAACTATGGCTACACCTTC

J gene: TRBJ1-1
D gene: NA
clone size: NA
V gene: TRBV29-1
CDR3 protein: CSVGKSGVVNTEAFF
CDR3 DNA: TGCAGCGTTGGTAAGAGCGGAGTCGTGAACACTGAAGCTTTCTTT

J gene: TRBJ2-1
D gene: NA
clone size: NA
V gene: TRBV14
CDR3 protein: CASSQVVSLTNNEQFF
CDR3 DNA: TGTGCCAGCAGCCAAGTGGTCAGCTTAACTAACAATGAGCAGTTCTTC

J gene: TRBJ1-2
D gene: TRBD1
clone size: few
V gene: TRBV29-1
CDR3 protein: CSVEDATTGGNYGYTF
CDR3 DNA: TGCAGCGTTGAAGACGCTACGACAGGGGGAAACTATGGCTACACCTTC

J gene: TRBJ1-1
D gene: NA
clone size: few
V gene: TRBV6-5
CDR3 protein: CASSQRVSNEAFF
CDR3 DNA: TGTGCCAGCAGTCAACGGGTCTCAAATGAAGCTTTCTTT

J gene: TRBJ2-5
D gene: NA
clone size: NA
V gene: TRBV6-1
CDR3 protein: CASSEGLQMGQYF
CDR3 DNA: TGTGCCAGCAGTGAAGGATTACAGATGGGACAGTACTTC

J gene: TRBJ2-1
D gene: TRBD2
clone size: NA
V gene: TRBV7-3
CDR3 protein: CASSPSGASYNEQFF
CDR3 DNA: TGTGCCAGCAGTCCAAGCGGGGCGTCCTACAATGAGCAGTTCTTC

J gene: TRBJ2-7
D gene: NA
clone size: NA
V gene: TRBV21-1
CDR3 protein: CASSKEVQGEQYF
CDR3 DNA: TGTGCCAGCAGCAAAGAAGTACAGGGCGAGCAGTACTTC

J gene: TRBJ1-1
D gene: TRBD1
clone size: NA
V gene: TRBV10-3
CDR3 protein: CAISTTGGDNTEAFF
CDR3 DNA: TGTGCCATCAGTACGACAGGGGGGGATAACACTGAAGCTTTCTTT

J gene: TRBJ2-1
D gene: NA
clone size: few
V gene: TRBV20-1
CDR3 protein: CSARDLLGSYNEQFF
CDR3 DNA: TGCAGTGCTAGAGATTTGCTGGGGTCCTACAATGAGCAGTTCTTC

J gene: TRBJ1-2
D gene: NA
clone size: many
V gene: TRBV6-5
CDR3 protein: CASSYGGNYGYTF
CDR3 DNA: TGTGCCAGCAGTTACGGGGGTAACTATGGCTACACCTTC

J gene: TRBJ1-4
D gene: TRBD1
clone size: few
V gene: TRBV20-1
CDR3 protein: CSAVQGPNEKLFF
CDR3 DNA: TGCAGTGCCGTACAGGGGCCTAATGAAAAACTGTTTTTT

J gene: TRBJ2-1
D gene: TRBD2
clone size: few
V gene: TRBV4-2
CDR3 protein: CASSQATSGGPPSAEQFF
CDR3 DNA: TGTGCCAGCAGCCAAGCAACTAGCGGGGGGCCCCCCTCCGCTGAGCAGTTCTTC

J gene: TRBJ2-1
D gene: NA
clone size: NA
V gene: TRBV7-7
CDR3 protein: CAGSLALGASNDEQFF
CDR3 DNA: TGTGCTGGCAGCTTAGCCTTGGGGGCGTCTAACGATGAGCAGTTCTTC

J gene: TRBJ2-7
D gene: NA
clone size: NA
V gene: TRBV10-3
CDR3 protein: CAIMKGGGPYEQYF
CDR3 DNA: TGTGCCATCATGAAGGGGGGGGGCCCCTACGAGCAGTACTTC

J gene: TRBJ2-1
D gene: TRBD2
clone size: NA
V gene: TRBV4-3
CDR3 protein: CASSQVGTRGIGEQFF
CDR3 DNA: TGCGCCAGCAGCCAAGTGGGGACTAGAGGTATAGGTGAGCAGTTCTTC

J gene: TRBJ1-1
D gene: TRBD1
clone size: NA
V gene: TRBV6-6
CDR3 protein: CASSYSGTANTEAFF
CDR3 DNA: TGTGCCAGCAGTTACTCAGGGACAGCGAACACTGAAGCTTTCTTT

J gene: TRBJ1-2
D gene: NA
clone size: NA
V gene: TRBV27
CDR3 protein: CASSEAGPNYGYTF
CDR3 DNA: TGTGCCAGCAGCGAAGCAGGACCTAACTATGGCTACACCTTC

J gene: TRBJ2-2
D gene: NA
clone size: few
V gene: TRBV7-2
CDR3 protein: CASRSTGILATGELFF
CDR3 DNA: TGTGCCAGCAGATCAACAGGAATATTAGCCACCGGGGAGCTGTTTTTT

J gene: TRBJ1-1
D gene: TRBD1
clone size: NA
V gene: TRBV6-5
CDR3 protein: CASRLRQGTSNEAFF
CDR3 DNA: TGTGCCAGCAGACTTAGACAGGGAACCTCAAATGAAGCTTTCTTT

J gene: TRBJ2-7
D gene: NA
clone size: NA
V gene: TRBV5-5
CDR3 protein: CASKGGAGQVYNEQYF
CDR3 DNA: TGTGCCAGCAAGGGGGGGGCGGGACAGGTCTACAATGAGCAGTACTTC

J gene: TRBJ1-5
D gene: NA
clone size: NA
V gene: TRBV20-1
CDR3 protein: CSARDTRVGGQPQHF
CDR3 DNA: TGCAGTGCTAGAGATACCAGGGTAGGGGGTCAGCCCCAGCATTTT

J gene: TRBJ2-5
D gene: NA
clone size: few
V gene: TRBV29-1
CDR3 protein: CSVEVREKGSRPLYF
CDR3 DNA: TGCAGCGTTGAAGTCAGGGAGAAAGGGTCCCGGCCCTTGTACTTC

J gene: TRBJ2-7
D gene: TRBD2
clone size: once
V gene: TRBV5-1
CDR3 protein: CASKRTSGGHNEQYF
CDR3 DNA: TGCGCCAGTAAGAGGACTAGCGGGGGACACAATGAGCAGTACTTC

J gene: TRBJ1-1
D gene: TRBD1
clone size: NA
V gene: TRBV30
CDR3 protein: CAWSRGTGREAFF
CDR3 DNA: TGTGCCTGGTCCCGAGGGACAGGGAGAGAAGCTTTCTTT

J gene: TRBJ1-1
D gene: NA
clone size: many
V gene: TRBV5-1
CDR3 protein: CASSLELYTEAFF
CDR3 DNA: TGCGCCAGCAGCTTGGAGCTATACACTGAAGCTTTCTTT

J gene: TRBJ2-2
D gene: NA
clone size: NA
V gene: TRBV20-1
CDR3 protein: CSARQGLESELFF
CDR3 DNA: TGCAGTGCTAGGCAGGGTCTCGAATCGGAGCTGTTTTTT

J gene: TRBJ1-4
D gene: NA
clone size: few
V gene: TRBV4-1
CDR3 protein: CASSRGTSSLRTNEKLFF
CDR3 DNA: TGCGCCAGCAGCCGTGGGACATCCTCCCTAAGAACTAATGAAAAACTGTTTTTT

J gene: TRBJ2-7
D gene: NA
clone size: NA
V gene: TRBV7-2
CDR3 protein: CASSSIDSSYEQYF
CDR3 DNA: TGTGCCAGCAGCTCGATAGACAGCTCCTACGAGCAGTACTTC

J gene: TRBJ1-5
D gene: NA
clone size: NA
V gene: TRBV12-3/TRBV12-4
CDR3 protein: CASSRTQGSNQPQHF
CDR3 DNA: TGTGCCAGCAGCAGAACTCAGGGGAGCAATCAGCCCCAGCATTTT

J gene: TRBJ2-2
D gene: NA
clone size: NA
V gene: TRBV6-5
CDR3 protein: CASKGGDTGELFF
CDR3 DNA: TGTGCCAGCAAGGGCGGGGACACCGGGGAGCTGTTTTTT

J gene: TRBJ1-2
D gene: NA
clone size: NA
V gene: TRBV9
CDR3 protein: CASSANRAGYTF
CDR3 DNA: TGTGCCAGCAGCGCTAACAGGGCTGGCTACACCTTC

J gene: TRBJ2-5
D gene: TRBD2
clone size: NA
V gene: TRBV5-1
CDR3 protein: CASRPLDPTSGGAETQYF
CDR3 DNA: TGCGCCAGCAGACCTTTGGACCCTACTAGCGGGGGGGCTGAGACCCAGTACTTC

J gene: TRBJ1-1
D gene: TRBD1
clone size: NA
V gene: TRBV5-1
CDR3 protein: CASSAMTGGASEAFF
CDR3 DNA: TGCGCCAGCAGCGCTATGACAGGGGGCGCTTCTGAAGCTTTCTTT

J gene: TRBJ2-3
D gene: NA
clone size: few
V gene: TRBV12-3/TRBV12-4
CDR3 protein: CASSPWSSLTDTQYF
CDR3 DNA: TGTGCCAGCAGTCCGTGGTCTTCTTTAACAGATACGCAGTATTTT

J gene: TRBJ2-1
D gene: TRBD1
clone size: few
V gene: TRBV29-1
CDR3 protein: CSVDSTGQGNNEQFF
CDR3 DNA: TGCAGCGTTGATTCCACGGGACAGGGCAACAATGAGCAGTTCTTC

J gene: TRBJ1-1
D gene: NA
clone size: NA
V gene: TRBV6-5
CDR3 protein: CASSSGQFLAAFF
CDR3 DNA: TGTGCCAGCAGCTCCGGACAGTTTTTAGCGGCTTTCTTT

J gene: TRBJ2-5
D gene: NA
clone size: NA
V gene: TRBV7-9
CDR3 protein: CASSDGGGGEQYF
CDR3 DNA: TGTGCCAGCAGCGATGGGGGAGGTGGTGAGCAGTACTTC

J gene: TRBJ2-1
D gene: NA
clone size: few
V gene: TRBV2
CDR3 protein: CASRRQVRSYNEQFF
CDR3 DNA: TGTGCCAGCAGGAGACAGGTCCGCTCCTACAATGAGCAGTTCTTC

J gene: TRBJ2-1
D gene: NA
clone size: NA
V gene: TRBV10-1
CDR3 protein: CASSESGTHEQFF
CDR3 DNA: TGCGCCAGCAGTGAGTCAGGGACCCATGAGCAGTTCTTC